Listed here are 20 T cell receptor beta chains from one sample, sequenced in a study of T cells in Graves' hyperthyroidism and ophthalmopathy. The investigators amplified TCR beta CDR3 regions from RNA transcripts. RT-PCR in the first round (using the HTBI primer set) targeted the TCR CDR3. TCRdb recomputed calls from the multiplex PCR reads with MiXCR, one row per CDR3 protein. The table has around 400,000 distinct CDR3 sequences, 15% to 18% seen once. The material sequenced was blood. Source of these receptors: a woman aged 18 to 35 with Graves' hyperthyroidism that later progressed to Graves' ophthalmopathy.

This clonotype occurred many times. The rearrangement joins TRBV6-1 to TRBJ1-1; 7 bases map to TRBD1. Trimming cost V 3 bases and J 0 bases; bases outside gene matches: 13. Germline V gives CDR1 MNHNS, CDR2 SASEGT. The CDR3 runs 18 residues. The CDR3 DNA is TGTGCCAGCAGTGAGGGGCGTCAGGGGGTCTTTATGAACACTGAAGCTTTCTTT. It is translated as CASSEGRQGVFMNTEAFF.

The rearrangement uses TRBV28 and TRBJ2-7; 9 nucleotides agree with TRBD1. This CDR3 spans 16 amino acids. Per the germline V gene, CDR1 is MDHEN and CDR2 is SYDVKM. J gave up 7 bases and V 5 bases, and 15 bases lay outside the gene matches. The CDR3 protein is CASSGLGDRGAREQYF. DNA of the CDR3: TGTGCCAGCAGTGGACTAGGAGACAGGGGGGCTAGGGAGCAGTACTTC.

In its sample, this clonotype was seen many times. The rearrangement uses TRBV6-2 or TRBV6-3 and TRBJ2-7, with D hard to call. The germline V gene has CDR1 MNHEY and CDR2 SVGEGT. V was shortened by 6 bases and J by 3 bases, with 9 bases between the two germline ends. The length of the CDR3 is 12 residues. CDR3 DNA sequence: TGTGCCAGCAGCCCGTTGGACTACGAGCAGTACTTC. This translates into CASSPLDYEQYF.

This clonotype has ten or more counts. This chain links TRBV2 with TRBJ2-5, with D perhaps matching TRBD1 (6 bases). CDR1 and CDR2 (germline): SNHLY, FYNNEI. The CDR3 has 16 residues. V lost 6 bases, J lost 2 bases, and 19 bases lay in between. The CDR3 region has the DNA TGTGCCAGCAGAGGGGGTAGCGTGAGGGCTCAAGAGACCCAGTACTTC. Translation gives CASRGGSVRAQETQYF.

This clonotype has a count of ten or more. V and J are TRBV28 and TRBJ2-7; 7 bases fit TRBD2. The CDR3 extends over 14 amino acids. CDR1 MDHEN and CDR2 SYDVKM come from the germline V gene. V dropped 3 bases and J dropped 3; count of bases not matched to a gene: 5. CDR3 coding DNA: TGTGCCAGCAGTTTGCGTCGGGGGGTCTACGAGCAGTACTTC. Amino acid sequence: CASSLRRGVYEQYF.

This clonotype was seen repeatedly, ten times or more. The chain is built from TRBV18 and TRBJ1-1; D may be TRBD1 (5 bases). Germline values: CDR1 KGHSH, CDR2 LQKENI. The CDR3 loop spans 14 amino acids. The V gene lost 1 base and the J gene lost 3 bases, with 9 bases spanning the gap. As DNA, the CDR3 is TGTGCCAGCTCACCACGGGGGGTGGACACTGAAGCTTTCTTT. Residues: CASSPRGVDTEAFF.

This clonotype showed up just a few times. This chain uses TRBV6-2 or TRBV6-3 with TRBJ2-2, with 8 bases that match TRBD1. The CDR3 is 17 amino acids. Germline V gene data show CDR1 as MNHEY and CDR2 as SVGEGT. The J segment lost 1 base and the V segment lost 4 bases, leaving 8 bases of the junction unmatched. In DNA form, the CDR3 reads TGTGCCAGCAGTTCAACCATCGGGACAGGGAACACCGGGGAGCTGTTTTTT. Protein product: CASSSTIGTGNTGELFF.

This clonotype was found a few times. The CDR3 DNA sequence: TGCAGTGCGCCGGGACCACTAGCGGGAGGGCCCTCCGATGAGCAGTTCTTC. Protein product: CSAPGPLAGGPSDEQFF. The chain couples TRBV20-1 to TRBJ2-1; the match to TRBD2 covers 13 bases. CDR1 and CDR2 (germline): DFQATT, SNEGSKA (reference sequence). The CDR3 sequence is 17 residues long. Losses at the gene ends were 6 bases for V and 8 bases for J; bases not matched to a gene: 16.

This clonotype was seen ten or more times. CDR3 nucleotides: TGTGCCAGCAGTGATGGGAGCCCTGAGCAGTTCTTC. Its translation: CASSDGSPEQFF. V and J are TRBV2 and TRBJ2-1, with a weak D call TRBD2 (5 bases). V was clipped by 3 bases and J by 9 bases, with 9 bases between them. CDR1 SNHLY and CDR2 FYNNEI come from the germline V gene. This CDR3 comprises 12 residues.

This clonotype was seen repeatedly, ten times or more. J is TRBJ2-3 and V is TRBV7-2, with TRBD1 matching over 7 bases. Germline V gene sequence: CDR1 SGHTA, CDR2 FQGNSA. Trimming cost V 5 bases and J 4 bases; bases outside gene matches: 12. This CDR3 has 16 residues. The CDR3 spells CASSPRQGTFPDTQYF. The DNA of the CDR3 is TGTGCCAGCAGCCCCCGACAGGGAACCTTCCCAGATACGCAGTATTTT.

The chain joins TRBV6-2 or TRBV6-3 to TRBJ2-5; D possibly uses TRBD1 or TRBD2 (5 bases each). The CDR3 sequence is 15 residues long. The V gene lost 1 base and the J gene lost 2 bases, with 11 bases spanning the gap. CDR1 and CDR2 (germline): MNHEY, SVGEGT. The CDR3 reads CASSYWGRPQETQYF. CDR3 DNA: TGTGCCAGCAGTTACTGGGGACGGCCTCAAGAGACCCAGTACTTC.

This clonotype was seen only a few times. The chain is built from TRBV12-3 or TRBV12-4 and TRBJ1-3; D not resolved. The CDR3 is made up of 15 amino acids. V lost 2 bases and J 0 bases, leaving 8 bases between the germline ends. The CDR3 DNA is TGTGCCAGCAGTTTAAGCTATTCCTCTGGAAACACCATATATTTT. Protein: CASSLSYSSGNTIYF.

This clonotype was counted only a few times. V gene TRBV4-1 combines with J gene TRBJ2-2; D tentatively fits TRBD1 or TRBD2 (5 bases each). V was pared by 0 bases and J by 5 bases, with 13 bases between. This CDR3 has 16 amino acids. Per the germline V gene, CDR1 is MGHRA and CDR2 is YSYEKL. The CDR3 nucleotides read TGCGCCAGCAGCCAAGATATGAGGGGTGGGACCGGGGAGCTGTTTTTT. This sequence encodes CASSQDMRGGTGELFF.

V is TRBV2 and J is TRBJ2-1; unclear D gene. The CDR3 has 11 residues. Germline CDR1 SNHLY, CDR2 FYNNEI. V lost 7 bases to trimming and J lost 4 bases, with 5 bases between them. In DNA form, the CDR3 reads TGTGCCAGCAAGCAGTACAATGAGCAGTTCTTC. Amino acid sequence: CASKQYNEQFF.

This clonotype was seen at least ten times. The V call is TRBV7-9, the J call TRBJ2-5, with D hard to call. Trimming left V 5 bases short and J 3 bases short, with 13 bases between. This CDR3 has 14 residues. Germline V gives CDR1 SEHNR, CDR2 FQNEAQ (reference sequence). CDR3 loop: CASSLLDGKETQYF. In DNA, the CDR3 is TGTGCCAGCAGCCTTCTGGACGGAAAAGAGACCCAGTACTTC. Using reference TRBV7-9 and TRBJ2-5 for the parts outside the CDR3, the full variable domain is DTGVSQNPRHKITKRGQNVTFRCDPISEHNRLYWYRQTLGQGPEFLTYFQNEAQLEKSRLLSDRFSAERPKGSFSTLEIQRTEQGDSAMYLCASSLLDGKETQYFGPGTRLLVL.

At least ten counts were recorded for this clonotype. This rearrangement joins TRBV3-1 to TRBJ1-1, with no clear D. The CDR3 runs to 13 residues. Trimming cost V 3 bases and J 4 bases, with 9 bases left between them. The V gene's germline CDR1 is LGHDT and CDR2 YNNKEL (reference sequence). The CDR3 DNA follows: TGTGCCAGCAGCCAGGCGGACTTCACTGAAGCTTTCTTT. The encoded protein is CASSQADFTEAFF. The complete variable domain, with remaining parts taken from reference TRBV3-1 and TRBJ1-1, reads DTAVSQTPKYLVTQMGNDKSIKCEQNLGHDTMYWYKQDSKKFLKIMFSYNNKELIINETVPNRFSPKSPDKAHLNLHINSLELGDSAVYFCASSQADFTEAFFGQGTRLTVV.

The genes are TRBV29-1 and TRBJ2-4; the D gene could be TRBD1 or TRBD2 (6 bases each). The CDR3 runs 15 residues. Trimming shortened V by 2 bases and J by 1 base, and 12 bases separated the two germline ends. The V gene's germline CDR1 is SQVTM and CDR2 ANQGSEA. The CDR3 loop reads CSVERVGGAKNIQYF. The CDR3 region has the DNA TGCAGCGTTGAACGAGTGGGGGGCGCCAAAAACATTCAGTACTTC.

This clonotype was seen ten or more times. The V call is TRBV6-1, the J call TRBJ1-3; no clear D. This CDR3 spans 14 amino acids. Trimming took off 6 bases at V and 0 bases at J, with 9 bases between the two ends. Germline CDR1 is MNHNS and CDR2 is SASEGT. The CDR3 nucleotides read TGTGCCAGCAGCCTCAGGAGCTCTGGAAACACCATATATTTT. This codes for CASSLRSSGNTIYF.

Points on this clonotype: A read error may explain this, as a much larger clone is one base away. The rearrangement links TRBV20-1 to TRBJ1-2; D is ambiguous. Germline V gene sequence: CDR1 DFQATT, CDR2 SNEGSKA (reference sequence). CDR3 size: 13 residues. The CDR3: CSATAGFHYGCTF. Here the CDR3 DNA reads TGCAGTGCTACCGCGGGGTTCCACTATGGCTGCACCTTC.

The genes are TRBV4-1 and TRBJ1-6, with D unresolved. The germline V gene encodes CDR1 MGHRA and CDR2 YSYEKL. Between the trimmed V and J ends, which lost 4 bases and 3 bases, there was a span of 13 bases. The CDR3 totals 16 residues. CDR3: CASSLREGGYNSPLHF. The CDR3 nucleotides are TGCGCCAGCAGCCTCAGAGAGGGCGGCTATAATTCACCCCTCCACTTT.